Listed here are 19 T cell receptor beta chains from one sample, sequenced in a study of T cell responses to AZD1222 COVID-19 vaccine. Data came from immunoSEQ multiplex PCR; TCRdb stores just in-frame clones and leaves some out. Among under 110,000 clones, around nine tenths were seen once, and the ten largest hold 1% to 1.5%. The sequences come from peripheral blood, collected on day 0 of AZD1222 vaccination. The receptor source for this set is an adult in good health.

The chain has TRBV19 and TRBJ1-5; TRBD1 might be the D (5 bases). Between the trimmed V and J ends, which lost 7 bases and 2 bases, there was a span of 15 bases. CDR3 length: 15 amino acids. CDR1 is LNHDA and CDR2 is SQIVND in the germline V gene (reference sequence). The CDR3 spells CASIQAGGGNQPQHF. CDR3 DNA sequence: TGTGCCAGTATCCAGGCTGGGGGAGGCAATCAGCCCCAGCATTTT.

The chain combines TRBV2 with TRBJ2-7, with 10 nucleotides matching TRBD1. This CDR3 is built from 15 residues. Germline CDR1 is SNHLY and CDR2 is FYNNEI. V was clipped by 7 bases and J by 2 bases; unmatched bases: 8. The CDR3 sequence: CASKGTGVITYEQYF. The CDR3 DNA is TGTGCCAGCAAGGGGACAGGGGTCATCACCTACGAGCAGTACTTC.

The V gene is TRBV4-1, the J gene TRBJ2-7, with D tentatively TRBD2 (6 bases). This CDR3 has 16 amino acids. Germline assignment: CDR1 MGHRA and CDR2 YSYEKL. V was cut by 1 base and J by 2 bases, with 15 bases left in between. In nucleotides, the CDR3 is TGCGCCAGCAGCCAAGGCGCAGGGACTCCAACCTACGAGCAGTACTTC. This translates into CASSQGAGTPTYEQYF.

The rearrangement joins TRBV5-8 to TRBJ1-5, with 7 bases aligning to TRBD1. Germline CDR1 SGHTS, CDR2 YDEGEE. Trimming cost V 4 bases and J 3 bases; bases outside gene matches: 4. This CDR3 is built from 14 residues. CDR3 loop: CASSMTGFNQPQHF. The CDR3, as DNA: TGTGCCAGCAGCATGACAGGGTTCAATCAGCCCCAGCATTTT.

The chain is built from TRBV10-3 and TRBJ1-6; maybe TRBD1 (6 bases). The CDR3 has 15 amino acids. Trimming removed 2 bases at V and 3 bases at J, with 8 bases between. From germline, CDR1 is ENHRY and CDR2 SYGVKD. The CDR3 spells CAISEGQRYNSPLHF. The CDR3 DNA is TGTGCCATCAGTGAGGGACAGCGCTATAATTCACCCCTCCACTTT.

V is TRBV18 and J is TRBJ1-1; 8 nucleotides match TRBD1. From germline, CDR1 is KGHSH and CDR2 LQKENI. The CDR3 runs 16 residues. V dropped 5 bases and J dropped 1; count of bases not matched to a gene: 9. This chain's CDR3 is CASSAMTGERNTEAFF. The CDR3 DNA follows: TGTGCCAGCTCAGCTATGACAGGGGAAAGGAACACTGAAGCTTTCTTT. Combining the CDR3 with reference TRBV18 and TRBJ1-1 gives the whole variable domain NAGVMQNPRHLVRRRGQEARLRCSPMKGHSHVYWYRQLPEEGLKFMVYLQKENIIDESGMPKERFSAEFPKEGPSILRIQQVVRGDSAAYFCASSAMTGERNTEAFFGQGTRLTVV.

The rearrangement links TRBV3-1 (or the pseudogene TRBV3-2) to TRBJ2-7; D remains unclear. This CDR3 has 16 amino acids. The germline CDR1 and CDR2 sequences are LGHDT and YNNKEL (reference sequence). V lost 4 bases and J lost 2, with 18 bases in between. The CDR3 is CASSPTGFTQAYEQYF. CDR3 nucleotides: TGTGCCAGCAGCCCTACCGGATTTACTCAGGCCTACGAGCAGTACTTC.

The chain recombines TRBV18 with TRBJ2-2, with TRBD1 matching 8 bases. V shed 3 bases and J 6 bases; nucleotides not matched to a gene: 6. Germline assignment: CDR1 KGHSH and CDR2 LQKENI. This CDR3 is built from 15 residues. CDR3 DNA: TGTGCCAGCTCACCCCGACAGGGGATGGCCGGGGAGCTGTTTTTT. Its protein product is CASSPRQGMAGELFF. The complete variable domain, with remaining parts taken from reference TRBV18 and TRBJ2-2, reads NAGVMQNPRHLVRRRGQEARLRCSPMKGHSHVYWYRQLPEEGLKFMVYLQKENIIDESGMPKERFSAEFPKEGPSILRIQQVVRGDSAAYFCASSPRQGMAGELFFGEGSRLTVL.

This clone turned up a few times. This chain uses TRBV7-9 with TRBJ2-2; 7 bases match TRBD2. The CDR3 loop spans 16 amino acids. Germline V lookup: CDR1 SEHNR, CDR2 FQNEAQ (reference sequence). V dropped 5 bases and J dropped 0; count of bases not matched to a gene: 6. Written as DNA, the CDR3 is TGTGCCAGCAGCCCAGGCGGGGGTTCGAACACCGGGGAGCTGTTTTTT. It yields the protein CASSPGGGSNTGELFF. Drawing the rest from reference TRBV7-9 and TRBJ2-2, the complete variable domain is DTGVSQNPRHKITKRGQNVTFRCDPISEHNRLYWYRQTLGQGPEFLTYFQNEAQLEKSRLLSDRFSAERPKGSFSTLEIQRTEQGDSAMYLCASSPGGGSNTGELFFGEGSRLTVL.

This clone came up a few times. This sequence joins TRBV6-1 and TRBJ2-2; 9 bases match TRBD2. The germline CDR1 and CDR2 sequences are MNHNS and SASEGT. V gave up 3 bases and J gave up 7 bases; unmatched junction bases: 3. The CDR3 has 14 amino acids. This chain's CDR3 is CASSDGAGGGELFF. The CDR3 DNA follows: TGTGCCAGCAGTGACGGAGCGGGGGGCGGGGAGCTGTTTTTT.

The V gene is TRBV7-9, the J gene TRBJ1-3; TRBD1 aligns across 8 bases. The CDR3 consists of 16 residues. The germline gives CDR1 SEHNR, CDR2 FQNEAQ (reference sequence). The J segment lost 3 bases and the V segment lost 6 bases, leaving 10 bases of the junction unmatched. CDR3 in DNA: TGTGCCAGCAGTTCCAGGGGGCCTGAGTATGGAAACACCATATATTTT. The encoded protein is CASSSRGPEYGNTIYF.

This chain joins TRBV6-5 and TRBJ1-2; D is undetermined. The CDR3 spans 15 residues. Between the trimmed V and J ends, which lost 0 bases and 5 bases, there was a span of 13 bases. In germline, CDR1 is MNHEY, CDR2 SVGAGI. The CDR3 DNA sequence: TGTGCCAGCAGTTACTCGTTTGGATTCGGGTATGGCTACACCTTC. Translation gives CASSYSFGFGYGYTF.

V gene TRBV10-3 combines with J gene TRBJ2-3, with 10 nucleotides matching TRBD1. The junction had 12 bases not matched to a gene; V was cut back by 11 bases and J by 1 base. Germline V gene lookup returns CDR1 ENHRY and CDR2 SYGVKD. The CDR3 spans 16 residues. The CDR3 is CAVSRTGTGGTDTQYF. The CDR3 bases are TGTGCCGTCTCGCGAACCGGGACAGGGGGCACAGATACGCAGTATTTT.

The V call is TRBV7-9, the J call TRBJ1-3; no clear D. The CDR3 consists of 14 residues. The germline gives CDR1 SEHNR, CDR2 FQNEAQ (reference sequence). V lost 5 bases and J 2 bases, leaving 10 bases between the germline ends. The CDR3 DNA reads TGTGCCAGCAGCCCCAACCCCCCTGGAAACACCATATATTTT. The encoded protein is CASSPNPPGNTIYF.

The gene calls are TRBV7-3 and TRBJ1-1; TRBD1 matches at 9 bases. Germline V lookup: CDR1 SGHTA, CDR2 FQGTGA. The CDR3 spans 13 residues. V lost 6 bases to trimming and J lost 4 bases; unmatched junction nucleotides: 3. CDR3 sequence: CASSTTGGTEAFF. CDR3 bases: TGTGCCAGCAGTACGACAGGGGGCACTGAAGCTTTCTTT.

The genes are TRBV9 and TRBJ1-6; 9 nucleotides align to TRBD1. CDR3 length: 13 amino acids. Germline lookup yields CDR1 SGDLS and CDR2 YYNGEE. The V segment lost 2 bases and the J segment 11 bases; nucleotides outside the gene matches: 2. The CDR3 region is CASSVTGGPPLHF. The DNA of the CDR3 is TGTGCCAGCAGCGTCACAGGGGGCCCACCCCTCCACTTT. Using reference TRBV9 and TRBJ1-6 for the parts outside the CDR3, the full variable domain is DSGVTQTPKHLITATGQRVTLRCSPRSGDLSVYWYQQSLDQGLQFLIQYYNGEERAKGNILERFSAQQFPDLHSELNLSSLELGDSALYFCASSVTGGPPLHFGNGTRLTVT.

This clone was seen just once. V and J are TRBV29-1 and TRBJ2-7; the match to TRBD1 covers 9 bases. CDR1 SQVTM and CDR2 ANQGSEA come from the germline V gene. This CDR3 has 15 amino acids. The trim removed 4 bases at V and 3 bases at J, leaving 10 bases unmatched. The CDR3 DNA is TGCAGCGTTGTCAAGTTACAGGGGGCCGTCTACGAGCAGTACTTC. Translation gives CSVVKLQGAVYEQYF.

This chain uses TRBV19 with TRBJ2-7; D is uncertain. Germline CDR1 is LNHDA and CDR2 is SQIVND (reference sequence). V was pared by 5 bases and J by 4 bases, with 6 bases between. The CDR3 is 11 residues long. The CDR3 is CASSDGYEQYF. CDR3 nucleotide sequence: TGTGCCAGTAGTGATGGGTACGAGCAGTACTTC.

The rearrangement joins TRBV18 to TRBJ1-5, with TRBD1 matching over 8 bases. The CDR3 totals 13 residues. Germline V gene sequence: CDR1 KGHSH, CDR2 LQKENI. V lost 4 bases and J lost 7; bases outside the gene matches: 3. DNA of the CDR3: TGTGCCAGCTCACGGGACAGGCAGCAGCCCCAGCATTTT. Translating gives CASSRDRQQPQHF.